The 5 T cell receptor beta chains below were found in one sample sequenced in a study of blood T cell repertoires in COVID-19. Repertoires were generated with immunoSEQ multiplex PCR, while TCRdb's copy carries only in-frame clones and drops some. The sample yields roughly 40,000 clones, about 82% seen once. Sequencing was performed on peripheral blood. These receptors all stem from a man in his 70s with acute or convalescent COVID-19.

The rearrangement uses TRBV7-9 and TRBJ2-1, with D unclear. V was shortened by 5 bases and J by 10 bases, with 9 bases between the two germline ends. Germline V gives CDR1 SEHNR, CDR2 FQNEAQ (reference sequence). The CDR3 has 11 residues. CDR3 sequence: CASSPSREQFF. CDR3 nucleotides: TGTGCCAGCAGCCCCAGTCGCGAGCAGTTCTTC.

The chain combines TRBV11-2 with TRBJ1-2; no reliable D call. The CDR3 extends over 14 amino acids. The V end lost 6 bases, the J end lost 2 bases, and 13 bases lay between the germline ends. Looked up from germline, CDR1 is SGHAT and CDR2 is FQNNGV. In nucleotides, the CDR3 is TGTGCCAGCAGTTTCTCGACGGGGAACTATGGCTACACCTTC. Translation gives CASSFSTGNYGYTF.

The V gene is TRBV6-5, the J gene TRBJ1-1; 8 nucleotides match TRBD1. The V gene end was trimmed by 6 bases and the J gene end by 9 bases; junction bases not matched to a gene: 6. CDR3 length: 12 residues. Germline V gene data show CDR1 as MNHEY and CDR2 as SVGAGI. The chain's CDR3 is CASSSDRGKAFF. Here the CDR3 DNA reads TGTGCCAGCAGCTCCGACAGGGGAAAAGCTTTCTTT.

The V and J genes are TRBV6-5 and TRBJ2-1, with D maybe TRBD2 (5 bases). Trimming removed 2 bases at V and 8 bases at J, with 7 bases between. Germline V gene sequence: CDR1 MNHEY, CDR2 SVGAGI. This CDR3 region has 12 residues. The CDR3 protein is CASSYRGDEQFF. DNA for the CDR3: TGTGCCAGCAGTTACCGGGGAGATGAGCAGTTCTTC.

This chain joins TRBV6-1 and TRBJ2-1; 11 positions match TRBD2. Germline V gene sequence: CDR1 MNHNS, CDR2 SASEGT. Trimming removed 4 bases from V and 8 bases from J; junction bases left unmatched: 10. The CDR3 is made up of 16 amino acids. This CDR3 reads CASSGRRLAGLDEQFF. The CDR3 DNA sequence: TGTGCCAGCAGTGGGAGGAGACTAGCGGGATTGGATGAGCAGTTCTTC.